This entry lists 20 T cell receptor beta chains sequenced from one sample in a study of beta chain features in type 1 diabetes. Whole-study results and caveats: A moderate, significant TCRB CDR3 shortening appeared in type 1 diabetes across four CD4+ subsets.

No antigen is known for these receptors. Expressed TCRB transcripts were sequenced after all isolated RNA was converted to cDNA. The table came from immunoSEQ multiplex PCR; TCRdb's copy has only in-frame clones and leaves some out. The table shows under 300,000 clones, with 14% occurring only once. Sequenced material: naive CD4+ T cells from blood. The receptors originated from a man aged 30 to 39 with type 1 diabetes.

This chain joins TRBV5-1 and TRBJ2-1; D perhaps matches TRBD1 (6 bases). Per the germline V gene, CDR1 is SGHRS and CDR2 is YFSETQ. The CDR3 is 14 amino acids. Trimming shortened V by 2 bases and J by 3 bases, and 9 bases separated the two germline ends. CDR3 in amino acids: CASSFGQSYNEQFF. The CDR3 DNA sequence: TGCGCCAGCAGCTTCGGACAGAGCTACAATGAGCAGTTCTTC. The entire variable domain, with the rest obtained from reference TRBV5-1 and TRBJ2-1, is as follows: KAGVTQTPRYLIKTRGQQVTLSCSPISGHRSVSWYQQTPGQGLQFLFEYFSETQRNKGNFPGRFSGRQFSNSRSEMNVSTLELGDSALYLCASSFGQSYNEQFFGPGTRLTVL.

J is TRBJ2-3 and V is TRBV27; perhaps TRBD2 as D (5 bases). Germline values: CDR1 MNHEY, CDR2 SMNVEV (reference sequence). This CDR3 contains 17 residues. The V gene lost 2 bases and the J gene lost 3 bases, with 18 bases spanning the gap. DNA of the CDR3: TGTGCCAGCAGTTTAGAAGCGGCCTACGCCCGGACAGATACGCAGTATTTT. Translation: CASSLEAAYARTDTQYF.

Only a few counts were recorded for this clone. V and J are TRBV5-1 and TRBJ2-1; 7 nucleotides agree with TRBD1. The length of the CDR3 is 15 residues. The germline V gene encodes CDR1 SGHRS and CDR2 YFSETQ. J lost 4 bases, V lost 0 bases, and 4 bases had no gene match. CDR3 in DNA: TGCGCCAGCAGCTTGGGGGGACAGCCGTACAATGAGCAGTTCTTC. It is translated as CASSLGGQPYNEQFF.

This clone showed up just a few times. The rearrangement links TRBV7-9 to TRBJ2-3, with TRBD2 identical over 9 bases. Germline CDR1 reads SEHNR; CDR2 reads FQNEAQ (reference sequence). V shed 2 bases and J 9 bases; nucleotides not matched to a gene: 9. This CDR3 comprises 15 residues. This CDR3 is CASSLTRGGLYTQYF. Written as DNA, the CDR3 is TGTGCCAGCAGCTTAACGCGGGGGGGCCTGTACACGCAGTATTTT. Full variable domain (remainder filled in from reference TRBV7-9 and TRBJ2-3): DTGVSQNPRHKITKRGQNVTFRCDPISEHNRLYWYRQTLGQGPEFLTYFQNEAQLEKSRLLSDRFSAERPKGSFSTLEIQRTEQGDSAMYLCASSLTRGGLYTQYFGPGTRLTVL.

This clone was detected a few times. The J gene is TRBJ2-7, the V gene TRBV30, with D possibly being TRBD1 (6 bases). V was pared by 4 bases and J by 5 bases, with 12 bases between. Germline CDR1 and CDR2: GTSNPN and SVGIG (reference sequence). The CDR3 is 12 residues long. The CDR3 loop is CAWTRDTHEQYF. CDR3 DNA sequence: TGTGCCTGGACCCGGGACACTCACGAGCAGTACTTC.

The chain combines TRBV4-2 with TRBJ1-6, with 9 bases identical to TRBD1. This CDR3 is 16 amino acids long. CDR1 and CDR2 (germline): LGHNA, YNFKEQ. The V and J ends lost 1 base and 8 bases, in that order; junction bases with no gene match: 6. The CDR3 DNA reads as TGTGCCAGCAGCCAAGGCCCGACAGGGGGTGATTCACCCCTCCACTTT. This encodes CASSQGPTGGDSPLHF.

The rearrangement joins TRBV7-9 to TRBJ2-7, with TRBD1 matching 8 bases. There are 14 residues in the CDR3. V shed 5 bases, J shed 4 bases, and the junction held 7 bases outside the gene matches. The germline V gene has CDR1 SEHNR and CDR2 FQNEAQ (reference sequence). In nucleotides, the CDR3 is TGTGCCAGCAGCATCCAGGGGGCGAGTTACGAGCAGTACTTC. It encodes CASSIQGASYEQYF.

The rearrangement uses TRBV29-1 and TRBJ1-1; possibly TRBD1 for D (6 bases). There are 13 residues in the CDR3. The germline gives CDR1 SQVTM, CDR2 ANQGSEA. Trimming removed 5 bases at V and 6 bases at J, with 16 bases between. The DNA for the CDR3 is TGCAGCGTTAATGTTCAAGGGGGGGCTGAAGCTTTCTTT. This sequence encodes CSVNVQGGAEAFF.

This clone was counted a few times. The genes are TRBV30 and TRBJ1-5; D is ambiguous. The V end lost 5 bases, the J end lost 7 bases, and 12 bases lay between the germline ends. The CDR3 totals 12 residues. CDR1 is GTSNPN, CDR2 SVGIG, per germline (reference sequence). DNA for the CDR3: TGTGCCTGGGAACGGGATTCCCAGCCCCAGCATTTT. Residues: CAWERDSQPQHF.

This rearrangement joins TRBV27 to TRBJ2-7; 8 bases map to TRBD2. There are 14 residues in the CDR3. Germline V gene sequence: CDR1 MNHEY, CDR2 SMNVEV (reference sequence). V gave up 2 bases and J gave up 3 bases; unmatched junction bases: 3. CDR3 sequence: CASSLKREFYEQYF. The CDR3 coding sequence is TGTGCCAGCAGTTTAAAGCGGGAGTTCTACGAGCAGTACTTC.

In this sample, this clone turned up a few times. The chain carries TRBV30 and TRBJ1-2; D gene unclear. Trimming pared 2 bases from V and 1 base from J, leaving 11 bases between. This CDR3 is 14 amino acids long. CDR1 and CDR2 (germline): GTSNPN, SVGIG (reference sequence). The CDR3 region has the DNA TGTGCCTGGAGTCACGGCGGAGATAACTATGGCTACACCTTC. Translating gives CAWSHGGDNYGYTF.

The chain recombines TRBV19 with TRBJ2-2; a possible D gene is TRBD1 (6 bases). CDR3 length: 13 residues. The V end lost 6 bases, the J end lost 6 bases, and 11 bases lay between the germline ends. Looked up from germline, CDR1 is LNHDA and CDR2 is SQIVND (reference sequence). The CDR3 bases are TGTGCCAGTAGCCAGAACAGGGCCGGGGAGCTGTTTTTT. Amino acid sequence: CASSQNRAGELFF.

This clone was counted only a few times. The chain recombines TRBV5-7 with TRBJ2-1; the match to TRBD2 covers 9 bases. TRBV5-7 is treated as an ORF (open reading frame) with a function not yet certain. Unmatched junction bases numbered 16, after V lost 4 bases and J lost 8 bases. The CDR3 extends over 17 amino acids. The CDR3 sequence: CASSRAADWLAGYEQFF. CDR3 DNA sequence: TGTGCCAGCAGCCGAGCAGCCGACTGGCTAGCGGGGTATGAGCAGTTCTTC.

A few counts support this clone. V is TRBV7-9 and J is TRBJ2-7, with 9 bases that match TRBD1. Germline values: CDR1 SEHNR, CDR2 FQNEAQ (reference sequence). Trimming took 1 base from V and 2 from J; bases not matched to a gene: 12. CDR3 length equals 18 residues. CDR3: CASSLVLWGQGRPYEQYF. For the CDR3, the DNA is TGTGCCAGCAGCTTAGTGCTTTGGGGACAGGGAAGACCCTACGAGCAGTACTTC. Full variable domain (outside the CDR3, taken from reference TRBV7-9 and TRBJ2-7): DTGVSQNPRHKITKRGQNVTFRCDPISEHNRLYWYRQTLGQGPEFLTYFQNEAQLEKSRLLSDRFSAERPKGSFSTLEIQRTEQGDSAMYLCASSLVLWGQGRPYEQYFGPGTRLTVT.

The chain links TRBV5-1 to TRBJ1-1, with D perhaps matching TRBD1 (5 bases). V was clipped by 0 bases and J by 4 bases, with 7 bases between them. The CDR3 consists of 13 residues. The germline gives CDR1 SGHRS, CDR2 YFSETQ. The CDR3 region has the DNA TGCGCCAGCAGCTTGGCAGGGCCCACTGAAGCTTTCTTT. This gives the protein CASSLAGPTEAFF.

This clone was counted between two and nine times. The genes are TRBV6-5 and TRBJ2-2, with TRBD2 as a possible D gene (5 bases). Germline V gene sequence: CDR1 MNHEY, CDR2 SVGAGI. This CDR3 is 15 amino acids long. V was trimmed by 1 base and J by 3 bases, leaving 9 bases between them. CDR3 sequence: CASSYWGADTGELFF. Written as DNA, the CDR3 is TGTGCCAGCAGTTACTGGGGAGCCGACACCGGGGAGCTGTTTTTT.

The CDR3 sequence: CASSLDSGDWNEQFF. The CDR3 DNA reads TGTGCCAGCAGCTTAGATTCAGGGGATTGGAATGAGCAGTTCTTC. The V call is TRBV7-6, the J call TRBJ2-1; D perhaps matches TRBD1 (6 bases). This CDR3 spans 15 amino acids. With 1 base removed from V and 7 bases from J, the gap between germline ends came to 14 bases. Germline CDR1 reads SGHVS; CDR2 reads FNYEAQ.

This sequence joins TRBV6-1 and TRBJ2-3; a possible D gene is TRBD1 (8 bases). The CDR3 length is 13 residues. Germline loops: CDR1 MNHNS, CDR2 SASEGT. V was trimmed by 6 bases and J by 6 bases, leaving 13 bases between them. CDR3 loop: CASRLQGGDTQYF. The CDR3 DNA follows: TGTGCCAGCAGATTACAGGGGGGGGATACGCAGTATTTT.

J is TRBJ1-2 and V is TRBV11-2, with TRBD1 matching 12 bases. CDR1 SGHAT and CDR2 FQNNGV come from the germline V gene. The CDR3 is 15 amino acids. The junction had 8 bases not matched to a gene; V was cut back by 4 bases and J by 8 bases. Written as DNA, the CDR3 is TGTGCCAGCAGCTCGTACAGTGGGACAGGGGGCGGCTACACCTTC. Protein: CASSSYSGTGGGYTF.

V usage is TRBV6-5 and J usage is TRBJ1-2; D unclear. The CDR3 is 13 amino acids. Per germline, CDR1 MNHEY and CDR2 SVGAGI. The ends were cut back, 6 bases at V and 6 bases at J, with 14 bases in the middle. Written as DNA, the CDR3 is TGTGCCAGCAGGAGGGCCCTCGAAGATGGCTACACCTTC. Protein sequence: CASRRALEDGYTF.